This T cell receptor (beta chain) comes out of a study of blood T cells in healthy people across ages. A second roughly 6 to 12 cycle PCR used barcoded and J-beta primers. Via MiXCR, TCRdb re-called the 5' RACE reads, giving one row per CDR3 protein. This sample yields around 800,000 distinct CDR3 sequences, of which about 42% are seen a single time; around a sixth belongs to the top ten. The V and J ends lost 0 bases and 5 bases respectively, with 13 bases between them. CDR3 size: 15 residues. Looked up from germline, CDR1 is LGHDT and CDR2 is YNNKEL (reference sequence). Healthy Caucasian individuals from Russia aged about 6 to 100 were enrolled as donors.

The gene calls are TRBV3-1 and TRBJ1-2; D might be TRBD1 (6 bases). This sequence was found in a man at least 80 years old in good health. Material: blood. CDR3 coding DNA: TGTGCCAGCAGCCAAGAAGGACAGCATGCTTATGGCTACACCTTC. Translation gives CASSQEGQHAYGYTF.